One and the same sample provided the 2 T cell receptor beta chains below, sequenced in a study of blood T cell repertoires in COVID-19. Some clones are missing from TCRdb's copy, which holds only in-frame ones; the method was immunoSEQ multiplex PCR. Of some 330,000 clones in the sample, roughly 90% are singletons; the top ten hold about a fifth. The specimen sequenced was PBMCs or T cells enriched from blood (not recorded which). The receptors originated from a woman aged 30 to 39 who had recovered from COVID-19.

This clone showed up just once. The V gene is TRBV5-1, the J gene TRBJ1-1, with D possibly being TRBD1 (6 bases). CDR1 and CDR2 from the germline V gene are SGHRS and YFSETQ. Trimming took 4 bases from V and 0 from J, leaving 10 bases between them. The CDR3 contains 14 residues. CDR3 residues: CASSQQGMNTEAFF. The CDR3 DNA reads as TGCGCCAGCAGCCAACAGGGCATGAACACTGAAGCTTTCTTT.

The CDR3 loop is CASSYSMNQPQHF. The DNA of the CDR3 is TGTGCCAGCAGTTACTCCATGAATCAGCCCCAGCATTTT. The chain links TRBV6-5 to TRBJ1-5; D gene uncertain. The ends were cut back, 0 bases at V and 4 bases at J, with 4 bases in the middle. Germline loops: CDR1 MNHEY, CDR2 SVGAGI. The CDR3 covers 13 residues.